The 6 T cell receptor beta chains reported below all come from one sample, sequenced in a study of tumor-infiltrating lymphocytes in localized non-small cell lung cancer. Profiled with immunoSEQ multiplex PCR; TCRdb holds only in-frame clones, not every one. The data hold some 30,000 clones, with 70% to 90% observed a single time. The sequencing input was lung tumor tissue. Every receptor here comes from a human donor with non-small cell lung cancer.

V is TRBV4-2 and J is TRBJ1-5; 9 nucleotides match TRBD1. In germline, CDR1 is LGHNA, CDR2 YNFKEQ. V lost 2 bases, J lost 3 bases, and 8 bases stayed unmatched. This CDR3 comprises 17 residues. CDR3 loop: CASSQLWGTGNNQPQHF. The DNA for the CDR3 is TGTGCCAGCAGCCAATTATGGGGGACAGGGAACAATCAGCCCCAGCATTTT.

The rearrangement joins TRBV18 to TRBJ1-2; 7 bases match TRBD1. Germline CDR1 reads KGHSH; CDR2 reads LQKENI. Trimming at V came to 4 bases and at J to 2 bases, leaving 4 bases not matched to a gene. This CDR3 contains 14 residues. CDR3 loop: CASSLQGTNYGYTF. CDR3 in DNA: TGTGCCAGCTCACTACAGGGGACAAACTATGGCTACACCTTC.

A few counts support this clone. This chain uses TRBV6-6 with TRBJ2-5, with TRBD1 as a possible D gene (6 bases). The ends were cut back, 3 bases at V and 4 bases at J, with 15 bases in the middle. Germline-derived CDR1 and CDR2 are MNHNY and SVGAGI (reference sequence). This CDR3 is built from 15 residues. The chain's CDR3 is CASSYIDRGGETQYF. The CDR3 DNA is TGTGCCAGCAGTTATATCGACCGAGGGGGAGAGACCCAGTACTTC.

This rearrangement joins TRBV18 to TRBJ2-7; TRBD2 is a possible D gene (5 bases). This CDR3 has 14 residues. Trimming took off 3 bases at V and 4 bases at J, with 13 bases between the two ends. CDR1 is KGHSH and CDR2 is LQKENI in the germline V gene. Here the CDR3 reads CASSPSGKNYEQYF. For the CDR3, the DNA is TGTGCCAGCTCACCGTCCGGGAAGAATTACGAGCAGTACTTC.

This clone was counted only a few times. V and J are TRBV4-1 and TRBJ2-5; 9 bases align to TRBD1. The CDR3 covers 17 residues. Germline-derived CDR1 and CDR2 are MGHRA and YSYEKL. Unmatched junction bases numbered 12, after V lost 3 bases and J lost 4 bases. The CDR3 sequence is CASSHLITGGASETQYF. The CDR3 DNA follows: TGCGCCAGCAGCCACCTAATAACAGGGGGCGCCTCAGAGACCCAGTACTTC.

The V and J genes are TRBV29-1 and TRBJ2-1; TRBD1 matches 9 bases. This CDR3 is 13 amino acids long. V trimming: 3 bases; J trimming: 7 bases; junction bases outside the gene matches: 4. The germline gives CDR1 SQVTM, CDR2 ANQGSEA. The CDR3 reads CSVDRDRVNEQFF. The CDR3 DNA is TGCAGCGTTGATCGGGACAGGGTAAATGAGCAGTTCTTC.